The next 28 T cell receptor delta chains were all read from a single sample in a study of delta chains in infants with herpesvirus infections. PBMC RNA was reverse transcribed using gamma-chain- and delta-chain-specific primers. TCRdb fed the RT-PCR reads to CATT. There are some 510 delta-chain clones in the sample; approximately 12% occur only once, and over 10% lies in the top ten. The input for sequencing was peripheral blood, taken at time point 2 of longitudinal follow-up. Source of these receptors: a human donor who was a Ugandan infant, either HIV-exposed or HIV-unexposed (not recorded which).

With respect to this clone: This may stem from a read error, because a much larger clone lies one nucleotide away. The chain links TRAV38-2/DV8 to TRDJ1; 10 bases line up with TRDD3. This CDR3 contains 22 residues. V lost 3 bases, J lost 1 base, and 24 bases stayed unmatched. The germline V gene encodes CDR1 TSESDYY and CDR2 QEAYKQQN. The CDR3 is CAYRNSFLWVLGGYDGTDKLIF. DNA for the CDR3: TGTGCTTATAGGAACTCCTTCCTCTGGGTACTGGGGGGATACGACGGCACCGATAAACTCATCTTT.

On this clone: This likely reflects a read error, since a far larger clone is one base away. The V gene is TRAV29/DV5, the J gene TRDJ1; 8 nucleotides agree with TRDD3. Germline matching of the DNA provided the J gene here, since TCRdb leaves it blank. J gave up 0 bases and V 1 base, and 26 bases lay outside the gene matches. The germline CDR1 and CDR2 sequences are NSMFDY and ISSIKDK. The CDR3 consists of 22 residues. The CDR3 loop reads CAASPAAYSRVLGGDYTDKLIF. The CDR3 DNA follows: TGTGCAGCAAGCCCCGCTGCGTATTCTAGAGTACTGGGGGGTGACTACACCGATAAACTCATCTTT.

The J gene is TRDJ1, while no V gene call was made; TRDD3 was called by the table and not checked on the DNA. The CDR3 has 19 residues. CDR3 sequence (DNA): TGTGCTGTTCTGATGGTACCCGGGATACACACGTCCCCCACCGATAAACTCATCTTT. It specifies CAVLMVPGIHTSPTDKLIF.

This clone was seen only a few times. A read error is the likely source, as a far larger clone sits one nucleotide away. V gene TRAV29/DV5 combines with J gene TRDJ1; TRDD3 matches at 8 bases. CDR3 length equals 22 residues. The germline CDR1 and CDR2 sequences are NSMFDY and ISSIKDK. J gave up 0 bases and V 0 bases, and 25 bases lay outside the gene matches. Here the CDR3 reads CAASVSPNPPLGIPVDTDKLIF. Here the CDR3 DNA reads TGTGCAGCAAGCGTGTCCCCTAATCCTCCACTGGGGATACCGGTGGACACCGATAAACTCATCTTT.

Turning to this clone: A far larger clone is one nucleotide away, so this likely arose from a read error. V and J are TRDV2 and TRDJ1; no clear D. No J gene was available from TCRdb, and it was assigned here by a germline match of the DNA. CDR3 size: 18 residues. Germline V gives CDR1 GEAIGNYY, CDR2 EKD. V was shortened by 0 bases and J by 6 bases, with 25 bases between the two germline ends. DNA for the CDR3: TGTGCCTGTGACACCGCGGAGGCCCGGCCGGAATACCTCTATAAACTCATCTTT. Translating gives CACDTAEARPEYLYKLIF.

This clone was seen a few times. With a far larger clone one base away, a read error is the likely cause. The chain joins TRDV1 to TRDJ1; perhaps TRDD3 as D (5 bases). This CDR3 has 21 residues. Trimming took off 2 bases at V and 0 bases at J, with 28 bases between the two ends. The V gene's germline CDR1 is TSWWSYY and CDR2 QGS. CDR3: CALGESGRSPPWGPYTDKLIF. The CDR3 bases are TGTGCTCTTGGGGAATCAGGCCGCTCCCCCCCGTGGGGACCGTACACCGATAAACTCATCTTT.

This clone has more than one count but fewer than ten. A junction end diverges from the germline sequence, so it may reflect a read error. This chain joins TRDV1 and TRDJ1, with D possibly being TRDD2 or TRDD3 (6 bases each). Germline V gene data show CDR1 as TSWWSYY and CDR2 as QGS. CDR3 size: 29 residues. The CDR3 bases are TGTGCTCGTGGGGTAAGGGGCAGAGACGTGACTGCCTTCCCTACTTGTTCGCTGGGGTTAACCCACTACACCGATAAACTCATCTTT. Translating gives CARGVRGRDVTAFPTCSLGLTHYTDKLIF.

This clone has only a few counts. A read error may be the cause here, since a much bigger clone is one base away. The same CDR3 also results from other DNA sequences found in this sample. The chain employs TRDV1 and TRDJ1; 8 nucleotides align to TRDD3. CDR1 and CDR2 (germline): TSWWSYY, QGS. This CDR3 is 20 amino acids long. The V and J ends lost 0 bases and 0 bases, in that order; junction bases with no gene match: 15. CDR3 amino acids: CALGELLVTMGDLNTDKLIF. In DNA form, the CDR3 reads TGTGCTCTTGGGGAACTTCTAGTCACCATGGGGGATCTAAACACCGATAAACTCATCTTT.

This clone was counted between two and nine times. A read error is the likely source, as a far larger clone sits one nucleotide away. CDR3 coding DNA: TGTGCTCTTGGGGAACGGTTATTGGCTGGGGGACACACCGATAAACTCATCTTT. Its protein product is CALGERLLAGGHTDKLIF. The genes are TRDV1 and TRDJ1; the match to TRDD3 covers 8 bases. The CDR3 has 18 residues. The germline CDR1 and CDR2 sequences are TSWWSYY and QGS. V gave up 1 base and J gave up 0 bases; unmatched junction bases: 10.

On this clone: A far more abundant clone sits one base away, making this likely a read error. The chain carries TRAV29/DV5 and TRDJ1; 8 positions match TRDD3. Here the J gene came from matching the DNA to germline, since TCRdb omits it. The CDR3 is made up of 22 amino acids. Germline CDR1 and CDR2: NSMFDY and ISSIKDK. J was trimmed by 0 bases and V by 1 base; bases with no gene match: 26. The CDR3 region is CAASPAAYSRLLGGDYTDKLIF. The CDR3 nucleotides are TGTGCAGCAAGCCCCGCTGCGTATTCCAGATTACTGGGGGGTGACTACACCGATAAACTCATCTTT. The whole variable domain, filled in from reference TRAV29/DV5 and TRDJ1, reads DQQVKQNSPSLSVQEGRISILNCDYTNSMFDYFLWYKKYPAEGPTFLISISSIKDKNEDGRFTVFLNKSAKHLSLHIVPSQPGDSAVYFCAASPAAYSRLLGGDYTDKLIFGKGTRVTVEP.

As regards this clone: A read error may explain this, as a much larger clone is one base away. The same CDR3 is also encoded by other DNA sequences in this sample. CDR3 protein: CALGEGSEEGLTAQLFF. CDR3 DNA sequence: TGTGCTCTTGGGGAGGGATCAGAGGAGGGTTTGACAGCACAACTCTTCTTT. This sequence joins TRDV1 and TRDJ2; maybe TRDD3 (5 bases). V was clipped by 3 bases and J by 1 base, with 15 bases between them. The CDR3 is 17 residues long. Germline-derived CDR1 and CDR2 are TSWWSYY and QGS.

This clone is labeled large (0.1 to 1%). The same CDR3 arises from other DNA sequences in this sample as well. The chain combines TRDV2 with TRDJ3, with 10 bases lining up with TRDD3. Trimming took 0 bases from V and 0 from J; bases not matched to a gene: 1. This CDR3 region has 18 residues. Germline V gene lookup returns CDR1 GEAIGNYY and CDR2 EKD. The CDR3 DNA sequence: TGTGCCTGTGACACCGCTGGGGGATACTCCTGGGACACCCGACAGATGTTTTTC. Translated: CACDTAGGYSWDTRQMFF.

With respect to this clone: This likely reflects a read error, since a far larger clone is one base away. This specimen includes other DNA sequences encoding the same CDR3. The V and J genes are TRDV2 and TRDJ3, with 13 bases matching TRDD3. As TCRdb names no J gene, one was assigned here on the basis of a DNA match to germline. This CDR3 comprises 21 residues. Germline-derived CDR1 and CDR2 are GEAIGNYY and EKD. The CDR3 sequence is CACDTVLGDTRSSWDTRQMFF. In DNA, the CDR3 is TGTGCCTGTGACACTGTACTGGGGGATACGCGGAGCTCCTGGGACACTCGACAGATGTTTTTC.

A word on this clone: A much more abundant neighbour one base away suggests this may be a read error. The identical CDR3 is also encoded by other nucleotide sequences in the sample. The CDR3 DNA reads as TGTGCTCTTGGGGAGCGGTTATTGGCTGGGGGACCCACCGATAAACTCATCTTT. Amino acids: CALGERLLAGGPTDKLIF. The chain has TRDV1 and TRDJ1; 8 bases align to TRDD3. This CDR3 contains 18 residues. Germline-derived CDR1 and CDR2 are TSWWSYY and QGS. The V gene end was trimmed by 3 bases and the J gene end by 1 base; junction bases not matched to a gene: 13.

Within the sample, this clone is large (0.1 to 1%). The V and J genes are TRAV29/DV5 and TRDJ1, with D uncertain. Germline V CDR1 and CDR2: NSMFDY, ISSIKDK. V shed 7 bases and J shed 2 bases, with 9 bases lying between them. The CDR3 spans 11 residues. The CDR3 DNA reads TGTGCATCCATACTAACCGATAAACTCATCTTT. This codes for CASILTDKLIF.

Turning to this clone: Only one base separates this from a far larger clonotype, so it likely reflects a read error. The chain carries TRDV1 and TRDJ1, with D perhaps TRDD3 (9 bases). CDR1 is TSWWSYY and CDR2 is QGS in the germline V gene. This CDR3 has 20 residues. V lost 5 bases, J lost 9 bases, and 37 bases lay in between. The DNA of the CDR3 is TGTGCTCTTGGGCTCCACCTCTTCCTACTGGGGGACGCTTTGACAGCACAACTCATCTTT. Translating it yields CALGLHLFLLGDALTAQLIF.

This clone was observed a handful of times. A read error is the likely source, as a far larger clone sits one nucleotide away. This chain links TRDV3 with TRDJ1; 7 bases are a match to TRDD3. Per the germline V gene, CDR1 is TVYSNPD and CDR2 is GDNSRS (reference sequence). The CDR3 has 16 residues. The CDR3 protein is CATRGCWGFYMDKLIF. For the CDR3, the DNA is TGTGCTACAAGGGGGTGCTGGGGGTTCTACATGGATAAACTCATCTTT. Based on the CDR3 plus reference TRDV3 and TRDJ1, the full variable domain is CDKVTQSSPDQTVASGSEVVLLCTYDTVYSNPDLFWYRIRPDYSFQFVFYGDNSRSEGADFTQGRFSVKHILTQKAFHLVISPVRTEDSATYYCATRGCWGFYMDKLIFGKGTRVTVEP.

This clone occurred once. A far larger clone is off by one base, so a read error is likely. The J gene is TRDJ1, the V gene TRDV2; 11 bases agree with TRDD3. TCRdb lists no J gene, so it was determined here by aligning the DNA to germline. Germline CDR1 is GEAIGNYY and CDR2 is EKD. The CDR3 is made up of 18 amino acids. This CDR3 is CACDVLGDRQWYTDKLIF. CDR3 nucleotide sequence: TGTGCCTGTGACGTACTGGGGGATAGGCAATGGTACACTGATAAACTCATCTTT.

This clone counts as large (0.1 to 1%). The chain combines TRDV2 with TRDJ3; 10 positions agree with TRDD3. CDR1 is GEAIGNYY and CDR2 is EKD in the germline V gene. The CDR3 consists of 17 residues. Unmatched junction bases numbered 6, after V lost 3 bases and J lost 5 bases. For the CDR3, the DNA is TGTGCCTGTGACTGGGGGATACAAGTCCGGGACACCCGACAGATGTTTTTC. Protein sequence: CACDWGIQVRDTRQMFF.

The table lists this clone with a few counts. This may be a read error, as it is one base from a much larger clone. Other DNA sequences of this sample code for an identical CDR3. The chain recombines TRDV1 with TRDJ1, with D perhaps matching TRDD3 (5 bases). Germline assignment: CDR1 TSWWSYY and CDR2 QGS. The CDR3 extends over 22 amino acids. With 6 bases removed from V and 1 base from J, the gap between germline ends came to 36 bases. CDR3 region: CALGESLRWGSGGYPITDKLIF. As DNA, the CDR3 is TGTGCTCTTGGAGAATCCCTCCGTTGGGGTTCGGGGGGGTACCCGATCACCGATAAACTCATCTTT.

Relative to its sample, this clone is large. CDR3 protein: CAFNQRKGVLGDKLIF. The CDR3 DNA sequence: TGTGCCTTTAATCAGAGGAAGGGAGTACTGGGGGATAAACTCATCTTT. The chain is built from TRDV3 and TRDJ1; 7 bases map to TRDD3. V lost 1 base to trimming and J lost 5 bases; unmatched junction nucleotides: 16. CDR1 is TVYSNPD, CDR2 GDNSRS, per germline (reference sequence). The CDR3 contains 16 residues.

This clone was detected a few times. This likely stems from a read error, as it lies one base from a far larger clone. Other DNA sequences in this specimen translate into the identical CDR3. The chain has TRDV3 and TRDJ1; TRDD3 matches 11 bases. Germline lookup yields CDR1 TVYSNPD and CDR2 GDNSRS (reference sequence). This CDR3 spans 25 amino acids. The V and J ends lost 4 bases and 5 bases, in that order; junction bases with no gene match: 42. The CDR3 region is CASPPPSSIGYLLAHWGIRGDKLIF. The CDR3 bases are TGTGCCTCACCCCCTCCTTCCTCTATCGGTTATCTCCTCGCTCACTGGGGGATAAGAGGGGATAAACTCATCTTT.

This chain connects TRDV1 to TRDJ1, with 12 bases aligning to TRDD3. Germline V gives CDR1 TSWWSYY, CDR2 QGS. The CDR3 is 24 amino acids. V was clipped by 0 bases and J by 5 bases; unmatched bases: 28. In DNA, the CDR3 is TGTGCTCTTGGGGAACTAGCGGCATTTAGTAAGACTGGGGGATACTATCAATCGCGGGATAAACTCATCTTT. It yields the protein CALGELAAFSKTGGYYQSRDKLIF.

For this clone: A far larger clone is only one base removed, so a read error is likely. This sequence joins TRDV2 and TRDJ1; perhaps TRDD3 as D (6 bases). No J segment appears in TCRdb, so it was assigned here by matching the sequence to germline. The CDR3 has 15 amino acids. The V end was cut by 4 bases, the J end by 0 bases, with 14 bases between. Germline CDR1 reads GEAIGNYY; CDR2 reads EKD. In nucleotides, the CDR3 is TGTGCCTGTGAGCCATTACTGGGATACACCGATAAACTCATCTTT. The encoded protein is CACEPLLGYTDKLIF.

Comments on this clone: This may arise from a read error, as a much more abundant clone is one base away. Other DNA sequences in the sample encode the same CDR3. The chain has TRDV2 and TRDJ3; 8 nucleotides align to TRDD3. The germline V gene has CDR1 GEAIGNYY and CDR2 EKD. The CDR3 length is 21 residues. V shed 0 bases, J shed 0 bases, and the junction held 12 bases outside the gene matches. Written as DNA, the CDR3 is TGTGCCTGTGACACCATACTGGGGGCAGTCTCCAGCTCCTGGGACACCCGACAGATGTTTTTC. Translation gives CACDTILGAVSSSWDTRQMFF.

Note on this clone: A single base separates this from a much larger clone, so it may be a read error. The rearrangement links TRDV2 to TRDJ3; 11 bases align to TRDD3. Germline matching of the DNA provided the J gene here, since TCRdb leaves it blank. The CDR3 totals 19 residues. V lost 1 base and J lost 0; bases outside the gene matches: 4. Germline CDR1 is GEAIGNYY and CDR2 is EKD. CDR3 region: CACDTYWGICSWDTRQMFF. As DNA, the CDR3 is TGTGCCTGTGACACTTACTGGGGGATATGCTCCTGGGACACCCGACAGATGTTTTTC.

This clone rates as hyperexpanded (1% or more). This chain uses TRDV1 with TRDJ1, with 11 positions matching TRDD3. This CDR3 contains 21 residues. Germline V lookup: CDR1 TSWWSYY, CDR2 QGS. With 0 bases clipped from V and 0 bases from J, the junction kept 15 bases outside the gene matches. This CDR3 reads CALGELTPFPWGIPDTDKLIF. DNA of the CDR3: TGTGCTCTTGGGGAACTAACCCCATTTCCCTGGGGGATACCAGACACCGATAAACTCATCTTT.

The sample holds a few counts of this clone. A far bigger clonotype differs at one base, so this is likely a read error. The chain joins TRDV1 to TRDJ1; 9 positions agree with TRDD3. Germline V gives CDR1 TSWWSYY, CDR2 QGS. After removal of 2 bases from V and 4 bases from J, the junction contained 20 bases not matched to a gene. The CDR3 runs to 20 residues. The CDR3 sequence: CALGEGSFVWGICRNDKLIF. For the CDR3, the DNA is TGTGCTCTTGGGGAAGGTTCGTTCGTATGGGGGATATGCCGAAACGATAAACTCATCTTT.